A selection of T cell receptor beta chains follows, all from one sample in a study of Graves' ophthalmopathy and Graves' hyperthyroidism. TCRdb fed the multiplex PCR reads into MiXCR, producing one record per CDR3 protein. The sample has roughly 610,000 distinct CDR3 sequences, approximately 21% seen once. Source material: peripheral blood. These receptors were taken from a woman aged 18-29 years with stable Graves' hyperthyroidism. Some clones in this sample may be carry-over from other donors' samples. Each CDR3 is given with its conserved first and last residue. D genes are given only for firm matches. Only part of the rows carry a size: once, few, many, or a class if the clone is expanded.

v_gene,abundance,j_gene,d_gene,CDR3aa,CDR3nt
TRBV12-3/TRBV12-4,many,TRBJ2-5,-,CASSHGQPETQYF,TGTGCCAGCAGTCATGGACAGCCGGAGACCCAGTACTTC
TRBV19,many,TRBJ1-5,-,CASTSGFQPQHF,TGTGCCAGTACGTCCGGGTTTCAGCCCCAGCATTTT
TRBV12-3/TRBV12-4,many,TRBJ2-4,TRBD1,CASSLDRGLLIKYF,TGTGCCAGCAGTTTAGACAGGGGGCTCCTCATTAAGTACTTC
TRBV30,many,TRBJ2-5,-,CAWSSNPVLRGPNQETQYF,TGTGCCTGGAGTTCTAATCCGGTGTTGAGGGGACCCAACCAAGAGACCCAGTACTTC
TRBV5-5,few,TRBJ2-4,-,CASSLQGTAADIQYF,TGTGCCAGCAGCTTGCAAGGGACTGCGGCGGACATTCAGTACTTC
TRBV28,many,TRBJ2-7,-,CASSSALGQYF,TGTGCCAGCAGCTCGGCCCTCGGGCAGTACTTC
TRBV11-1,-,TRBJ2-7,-,CASSLGSTGTSYEQYF,TGTGCCAGCAGCCTGGGGTCTACAGGAACCTCCTACGAGCAGTACTTC
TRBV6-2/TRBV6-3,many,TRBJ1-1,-,CASSGPEGTEAFF,TGTGCCAGCAGTGGCCCGGAGGGGACTGAAGCTTTCTTT
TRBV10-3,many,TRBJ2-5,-,CAISEVGDETQYF,TGTGCCATCAGTGAGGTGGGAGACGAGACCCAGTACTTC
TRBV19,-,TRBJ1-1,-,CAARGAGGLFF,TGTGCCGCCAGGGGAGCCGGTGGACTTTTCTTT
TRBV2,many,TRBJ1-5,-,CASGRDDNQPQHF,TGTGCCAGCGGTAGGGACGACAATCAGCCCCAGCATTTT
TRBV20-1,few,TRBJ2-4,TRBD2,CSARTSGRARTKNIKYF,TGCAGTGCCAGGACTAGCGGGAGGGCCAGGACCAAAAACATTAAGTACTTC
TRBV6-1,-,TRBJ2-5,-,CASSQRGAAEEAQYF,TGTGCCAGCAGTCAACGGGGGGCCGCCGAGGAGGCCCAGTACTTC
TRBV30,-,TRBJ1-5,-,CAWSGGLLNQPQHF,TGTGCCTGGAGTGGGGGACTTCTCAATCAGCCCCAGCATTTT
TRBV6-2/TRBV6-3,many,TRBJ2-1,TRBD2,CASSKPASGGYNEQFF,TGTGCCAGCAGTAAGCCCGCTAGCGGGGGTTACAATGAGCAGTTCTTC